This note documents a single TCR beta chain sequence. This entry belongs to a study of blood T cell repertoires in COVID-19. Across the study: The origin of the acute and convalescent COVID-19 samples was the United States, Italy and Spain. The cDNA or gDNA used as material had been derived from T cells, B-cell-depleted T cells, or PBMCs.

Method: immunoSEQ multiplex PCR; TCRdb's copy keeps in-frame clones and lacks some. The table records fewer than 100,000 clones, 84% of them present only once. This CDR3 comprises 15 residues. The V gene's germline CDR1 is SQVTM and CDR2 ANQGSEA. The junction had 4 bases not matched to a gene; V was cut back by 2 bases and J by 0 bases. The sequenced sample consisted of peripheral blood. The V and J genes are TRBV29-1 and TRBJ2-4; 7 nucleotides line up with TRBD2. The clonotype comes from a woman aged 50 to 60 with acute or convalescent COVID-19. In nucleotides, the CDR3 is TGCAGCGTTGAAACGGGGGGTTTAGCCAAAAACATTCAGTACTTC. Encoded protein: CSVETGGLAKNIQYF. Complete variable domain (other parts from reference TRBV29-1 and TRBJ2-4): SAVISQKPSRDICQRGTSLTIQCQVDSQVTMMFWYRQQPGQSLTLIATANQGSEATYESGFVIDKFPISRPNLTFSTLTVSNMSPEDSSIYLCSVETGGLAKNIQYFGAGTRLSVL.